A selection of T cell receptor beta chains follows, all from one sample in a study of cytomegalovirus exposure and HLA in healthy donors. Profiled with immunoSEQ multiplex PCR; TCRdb holds only in-frame clones, not every one. The sample has around 130,000 clones, roughly 82% seen once; the top ten hold roughly 5.2%. The sequencing sample was made of PBMCs. These receptors were taken from a man aged 18-30 years in good health and CMV-seropositive. The CDR3 runs from the conserved cysteine through the conserved F or W. D genes are given only for firm matches. Clone sizes are given selectively: once, few, many, or a class where the clone is expanded.

d_call j_call clone_size v_call cdr3_aa cdr3_nt
NA TRBJ2-5 NA TRBV14 CASSQAGRGAETQYF TGTGCCAGCAGCCAAGCGGGTAGGGGCGCAGAGACCCAGTACTTC
NA TRBJ1-1 NA TRBV5-1 CASSLWQNTEAFF TGCGCCAGCAGCTTGTGGCAGAACACTGAAGCTTTCTTT
NA TRBJ1-1 NA TRBV19 CASGVTRGTEAFF TGTGCCAGCGGGGTGACGAGAGGCACTGAAGCTTTCTTT
NA TRBJ2-7 NA TRBV7-9 CASSFVSYEQYF TGTGCCAGCAGCTTCGTCTCCTACGAGCAGTACTTC
NA TRBJ1-3 once TRBV15 CATSRDLGRAGNTIYF TGTGCCACCAGCAGAGATCTTGGGAGGGCTGGAAACACCATATATTTT
NA TRBJ1-2 NA TRBV6-1 CASSDSDRIYGYTF TGTGCCAGCAGTGATTCCGACAGGATCTATGGCTACACCTTC
TRBD2 TRBJ2-3 NA TRBV9 CASSGSGISTDTQYF TGTGCCAGCAGCGGTAGCGGGATAAGCACAGATACGCAGTATTTT
NA TRBJ1-2 once TRBV29-1 CSVQGWADYGYTF TGCAGCGTTCAGGGATGGGCTGACTATGGCTACACCTTC
TRBD1 TRBJ1-3 NA TRBV10-3 CAITAGTEGNTIYF TGTGCCATCACCGCCGGGACAGAAGGAAACACCATATATTTT
TRBD2 TRBJ2-7 NA TRBV25-1 CASSEGVAGALEQYF TGTGCCAGCAGTGAAGGGGTTGCGGGAGCTCTCGAGCAGTACTTC
NA TRBJ1-6 NA TRBV30 CAWTTSSYNSPLHF TGTGCCTGGACAACGAGCTCCTATAATTCACCCCTCCACTTT
NA TRBJ2-2 NA TRBV11-2 CASSQSMGATNTGELFF TGTGCCAGCAGCCAATCAATGGGGGCCACGAATACCGGGGAGCTGTTTTTT
NA TRBJ1-1 once TRBV29-1 CSVKRGGEGTEAFF TGCAGCGTTAAAAGGGGGGGGGAGGGCACTGAAGCTTTCTTT
TRBD1 TRBJ1-6 NA TRBV6-4 CASSDGTGNSPLHF TGTGCCAGCAGTGACGGGACAGGCAATTCACCCCTCCACTTT
NA TRBJ2-4 NA TRBV7-9 CASSDTELAKNIQYF TGTGCCAGCAGCGATACGGAGCTAGCCAAAAACATTCAGTACTTC
TRBD1 TRBJ2-7 NA TRBV15 CATSRDSGQGWVQYF TGTGCCACCAGCAGAGATTCAGGACAGGGCTGGGTGCAGTACTTC
TRBD1 TRBJ2-3 NA TRBV11-2 CASSLGPGGDTQYF TGTGCCAGCAGCTTAGGGCCAGGGGGTGATACGCAGTATTTT
NA TRBJ1-2 once TRBV19 CAITDNYDYTF TGTGCCATTACCGATAACTATGACTACACCTTC
NA TRBJ2-1 NA TRBV21-1 CASSTSSGRSYEQFF TGTGCCAGCAGCACTTCTAGCGGGAGGAGCTATGAGCAGTTCTTC
TRBD1 TRBJ2-7 NA TRBV18 CASSRQGLGYEQYF TGTGCCAGCTCACGACAGGGTTTAGGCTACGAGCAGTACTTC
TRBD2 TRBJ2-3 few TRBV5-1 CASSYSGADTQYF TGCGCCAGCAGTTATAGCGGGGCAGATACGCAGTATTTT
TRBD2 TRBJ2-7 NA TRBV2 CASRGGSSAPNF TGTGCCAGCAGGGGGGGGTCGTCGGCCCCTAACTTC
NA TRBJ2-1 NA TRBV15 CATSRDPPSVYNEQFF TGTGCCACCAGCAGAGATCCCCCCTCGGTTTACAATGAGCAGTTCTTC
NA TRBJ2-1 NA TRBV27 CASNTFGGRSYNEQFF TGTGCCAGCAACACCTTCGGGGGACGGAGTTACAATGAGCAGTTCTTC
TRBD1 TRBJ2-3 NA TRBV7-2 CASSLASQGAGTDTQYF TGTGCCAGCAGCTTAGCATCCCAGGGGGCTGGCACAGATACGCAGTATTTT
NA TRBJ1-2 NA TRBV21-1 CASSARTGDYGYTF TGTGCCAGCAGCGCCCGGACAGGGGACTATGGCTACACCTTC
NA TRBJ2-5 NA TRBV11-2 CASSFEETQYF TGTGCCAGCAGTTTCGAGGAGACCCAGTACTTC
TRBD1 TRBJ2-7 NA TRBV9 CASSESTGTGAYEQYF TGTGCCAGCAGCGAATCTACCGGGACAGGGGCCTACGAGCAGTACTTC
NA TRBJ1-5 NA TRBV4-1 CASSLVGGDQPQHF TGCGCCAGCAGCCTAGTAGGGGGGGATCAGCCCCAGCATTTT
NA TRBJ1-1 NA TRBV5-1 CASSPQDGGTEAFF TGCGCCAGCAGCCCCCAGGACGGAGGGACTGAAGCTTTCTTT
NA TRBJ2-7 NA TRBV11-1 CASSLKSGYEQYF TGTGCCAGCAGCTTAAAGAGCGGGTACGAGCAGTACTTC
TRBD2 TRBJ2-7 NA TRBV18 CASSSSSGGYEQYF TGTGCCAGCTCATCCTCTAGCGGGGGGTACGAGCAGTACTTC
TRBD1 TRBJ1-2 NA TRBV5-4 CASSYDRALYGYTF TGTGCCAGCAGCTATGACAGGGCGCTCTATGGCTACACCTTC
TRBD1 TRBJ1-4 few TRBV15 CATSGQGGLFF TGTGCCACCAGCGGTCAGGGGGGCCTGTTTTTT
NA TRBJ2-2 few TRBV27 CASSPGTSFGELFF TGTGCCAGCAGTCCCGGGACTTCCTTTGGGGAGCTGTTTTTT
TRBD1 TRBJ2-6 NA TRBV18 CASSPTRGRGANVLTF TGTGCCAGCTCACCCACCAGGGGGCGAGGGGCCAACGTCCTGACTTTC
TRBD1 TRBJ2-5 NA TRBV5-1 CASSPGTGAAETQYF TGCGCCAGCAGCCCCGGGACAGGGGCTGCGGAGACCCAGTACTTC
TRBD1 TRBJ2-7 NA TRBV11-3 CASSSTGTGAYEQYF TGTGCCAGCAGCTCTACCGGGACAGGAGCCTACGAGCAGTACTTC
NA TRBJ1-1 NA TRBV6-4 CASSEQVNTEAFF TGTGCCAGCAGTGAACAGGTGAACACTGAAGCTTTCTTT
NA TRBJ2-1 once TRBV7-3 CASSLSGNEQFF TGTGCCAGCAGCTTATCGGGCAATGAGCAGTTCTTC
TRBD1 TRBJ1-1 once TRBV27 CASSFGGPGGTEAFF TGTGCCAGCAGTTTTGGGGGCCCAGGGGGCACTGAAGCTTTCTTT
NA TRBJ1-1 NA TRBV7-9 CSSSPSGAYTEAFF TGTTCCAGCAGCCCCTCAGGGGCGTACACTGAAGCTTTCTTT
NA TRBJ2-7 NA TRBV19 CASSIRGGGGSYEQYF TGTGCCAGTAGTATCCGCGGAGGGGGGGGTTCCTACGAGCAGTACTTC
NA TRBJ1-5 NA TRBV2 CASSEEPGLGNQPQHF TGTGCCAGCAGTGAAGAGCCAGGGCTAGGCAATCAGCCCCAGCATTTT
TRBD1 TRBJ1-4 NA TRBV7-6 CASSLGQGPEKLFF TGTGCCAGCAGCTTAGGACAGGGACCTGAAAAACTGTTTTTT
NA TRBJ1-5 NA TRBV27 CASSSAGALGQPQHF TGTGCCAGCAGTTCGGCAGGGGCCCTTGGTCAGCCCCAGCATTTT
TRBD1 TRBJ1-4 NA TRBV6-6 CASSPQGAHEKLFF TGTGCCAGCAGTCCGCAGGGGGCGCACGAAAAACTGTTTTTT
TRBD1 TRBJ2-1 NA TRBV13 CASSPTGARIYNEQFF TGTGCCAGCAGCCCCACAGGGGCAAGAATATACAATGAGCAGTTCTTC
NA TRBJ1-2 NA TRBV4-1 CASSPREAPSDGYTF TGCGCCAGCAGCCCTCGGGAGGCGCCTTCCGATGGCTACACCTTC
TRBD1 TRBJ2-7 once TRBV7-9 CASTGTGGHEQYF TGTGCCAGCACCGGGACAGGGGGCCACGAGCAGTACTTC
TRBD2 TRBJ2-7 NA TRBV29-1 CSTGTTSYEQYF TGCAGCACTGGGACTACCTCCTACGAGCAGTACTTC
NA TRBJ1-2 NA TRBV30 CAWSVSLTQANYGYTF TGTGCCTGGAGTGTTAGCCTTACCCAAGCTAACTATGGCTACACCTTC
TRBD1 TRBJ1-5 few TRBV28 CASSLRGTDQINQPQHF TGTGCCAGCAGCCTAAGGGGGACAGATCAAATTAATCAGCCCCAGCATTTT
NA TRBJ2-3 NA TRBV7-2 CASSRIALDTQYF TGTGCCAGCAGCCGGATAGCGTTAGATACGCAGTATTTT
NA TRBJ1-2 NA TRBV27 CASSYQGRNYGYTF TGTGCCAGCAGTTATCAGGGCAGGAACTATGGCTACACCTTC